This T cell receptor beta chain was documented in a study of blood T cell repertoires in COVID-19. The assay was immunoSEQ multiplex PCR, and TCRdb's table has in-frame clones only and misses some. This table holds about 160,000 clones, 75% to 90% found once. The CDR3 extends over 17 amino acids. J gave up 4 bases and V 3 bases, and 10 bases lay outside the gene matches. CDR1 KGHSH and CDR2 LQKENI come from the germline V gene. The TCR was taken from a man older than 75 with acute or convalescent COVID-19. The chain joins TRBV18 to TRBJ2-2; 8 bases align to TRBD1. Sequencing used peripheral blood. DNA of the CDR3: TGTGCCAGCTCACCCCCAACAGGGGGATCGGGCACCGGGGAGCTGTTTTTT. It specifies CASSPPTGGSGTGELFF.